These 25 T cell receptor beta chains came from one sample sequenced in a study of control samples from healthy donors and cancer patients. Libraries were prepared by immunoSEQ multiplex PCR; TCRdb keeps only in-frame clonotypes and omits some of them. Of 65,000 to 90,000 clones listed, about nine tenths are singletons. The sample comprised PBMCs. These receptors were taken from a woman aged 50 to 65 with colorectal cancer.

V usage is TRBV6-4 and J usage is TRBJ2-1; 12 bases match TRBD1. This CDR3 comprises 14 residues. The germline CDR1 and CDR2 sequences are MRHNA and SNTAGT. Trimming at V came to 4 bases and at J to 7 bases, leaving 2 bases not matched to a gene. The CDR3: CASSGGQGANEQFF. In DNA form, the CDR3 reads TGTGCCAGCAGTGGGGGACAGGGGGCGAATGAGCAGTTCTTC.

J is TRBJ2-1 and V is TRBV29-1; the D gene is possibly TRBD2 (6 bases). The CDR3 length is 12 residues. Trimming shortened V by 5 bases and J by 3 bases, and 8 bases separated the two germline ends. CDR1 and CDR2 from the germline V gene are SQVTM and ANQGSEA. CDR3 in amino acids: CSVYGGYNEQFF. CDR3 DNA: TGCAGCGTTTACGGGGGCTACAATGAGCAGTTCTTC.

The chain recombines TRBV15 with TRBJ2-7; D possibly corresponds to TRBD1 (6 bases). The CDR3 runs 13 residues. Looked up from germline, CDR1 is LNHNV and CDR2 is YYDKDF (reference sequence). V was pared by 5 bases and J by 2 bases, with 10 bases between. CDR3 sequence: CATSAGVTYEQYV. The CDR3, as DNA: TGTGCCACCAGCGCAGGGGTTACCTACGAGCAGTACGTC.

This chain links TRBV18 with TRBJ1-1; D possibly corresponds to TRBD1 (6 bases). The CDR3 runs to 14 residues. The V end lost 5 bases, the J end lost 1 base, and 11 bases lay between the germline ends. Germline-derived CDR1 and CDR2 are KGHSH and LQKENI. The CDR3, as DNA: TGTGCCAGCTCAGCAGGGGAGAAGAACACTGAAGCTTTCTTT. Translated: CASSAGEKNTEAFF.

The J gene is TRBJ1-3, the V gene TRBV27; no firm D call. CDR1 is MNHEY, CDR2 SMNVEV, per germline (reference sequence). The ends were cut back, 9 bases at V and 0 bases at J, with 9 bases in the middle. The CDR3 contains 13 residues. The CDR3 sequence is CASKTHSGNTIYF. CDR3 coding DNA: TGTGCCAGTAAGACTCACTCTGGAAACACCATATATTTT.

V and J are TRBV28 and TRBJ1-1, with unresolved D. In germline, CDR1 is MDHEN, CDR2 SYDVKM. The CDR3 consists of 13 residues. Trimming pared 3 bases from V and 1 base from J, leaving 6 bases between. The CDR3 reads CASSLYKNTEAFF. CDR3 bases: TGTGCCAGCAGTTTGTACAAGAACACTGAAGCTTTCTTT.

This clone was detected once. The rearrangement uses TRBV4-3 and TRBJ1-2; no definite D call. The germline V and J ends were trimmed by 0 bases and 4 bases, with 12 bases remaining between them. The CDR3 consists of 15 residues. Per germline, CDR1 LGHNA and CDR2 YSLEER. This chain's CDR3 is CASSQEGLGGYGYTF. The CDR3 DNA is TGCGCCAGCAGCCAAGAGGGGTTAGGAGGCTATGGCTACACCTTC.

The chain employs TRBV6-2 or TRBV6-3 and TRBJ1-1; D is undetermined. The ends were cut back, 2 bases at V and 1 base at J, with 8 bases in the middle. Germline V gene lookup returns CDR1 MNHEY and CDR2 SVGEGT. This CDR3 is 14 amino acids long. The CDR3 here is CASSYTKGNTEAFF. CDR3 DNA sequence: TGTGCCAGCAGTTACACGAAGGGGAACACTGAAGCTTTCTTT.

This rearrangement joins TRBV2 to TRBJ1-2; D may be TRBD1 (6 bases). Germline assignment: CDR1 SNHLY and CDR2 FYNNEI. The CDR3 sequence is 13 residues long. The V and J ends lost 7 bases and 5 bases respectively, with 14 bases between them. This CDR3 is CASIGGPRYGYTF. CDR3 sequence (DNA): TGTGCCAGCATCGGGGGCCCTAGGTATGGCTACACCTTC.

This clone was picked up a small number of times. The CDR3 protein is CASSTPRDTELKLFF. CDR3 nucleotide sequence: TGTGCCAGCAGTACCCCCCGGGACACGGAATTAAAACTGTTTTTT. This sequence joins TRBV28 and TRBJ1-4; possibly TRBD1 for D (6 bases). This CDR3 is built from 15 residues. Trimming cost V 5 bases and J 10 bases, with 20 bases left between them. The germline V gene has CDR1 MDHEN and CDR2 SYDVKM.

This CDR3 reads CATSPGWEDGYTF. The CDR3, as DNA: TGTGCCACCAGCCCCGGTTGGGAAGATGGCTACACCTTC. V and J are TRBV24-1 and TRBJ1-2; D is undetermined. CDR3 length equals 13 residues. Germline V CDR1 and CDR2: KGHDR, SFDVKD. V lost 7 bases and J 6 bases, leaving 14 bases between the germline ends.

The CDR3, as DNA: TGTGCCAGCAGTGAAGGGTTGAAGGCTGAAGCTTTCTTT. Protein product: CASSEGLKAEAFF. The rearrangement links TRBV28 to TRBJ1-1; D gene uncertain. The germline gives CDR1 MDHEN, CDR2 SYDVKM. The CDR3 runs 13 residues. V shed 5 bases and J shed 6 bases, with 13 bases lying between them. Variable domain in full (rest from reference TRBV28 and TRBJ1-1): DVKVTQSSRYLVKRTGEKVFLECVQDMDHENMFWYRQDPGLGLRLIYFSYDVKMKEKGDIPEGYSVSREKKERFSLILESASTNQTSMYLCASSEGLKAEAFFGQGTRLTVV.

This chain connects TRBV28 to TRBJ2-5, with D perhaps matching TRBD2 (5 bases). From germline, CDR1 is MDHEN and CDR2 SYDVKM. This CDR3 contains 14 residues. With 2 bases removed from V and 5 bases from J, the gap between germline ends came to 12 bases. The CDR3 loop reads CASSLTLDVETQYF. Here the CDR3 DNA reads TGTGCCAGCAGTTTAACACTAGATGTGGAGACCCAGTACTTC.

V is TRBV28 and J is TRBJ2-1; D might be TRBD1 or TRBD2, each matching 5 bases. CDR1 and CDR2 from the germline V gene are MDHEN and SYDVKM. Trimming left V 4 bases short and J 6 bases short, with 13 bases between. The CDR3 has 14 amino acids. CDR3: CASSSRGEFNEQFF. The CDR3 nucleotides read TGTGCCAGCAGTTCGCGAGGGGAGTTCAATGAGCAGTTCTTC.

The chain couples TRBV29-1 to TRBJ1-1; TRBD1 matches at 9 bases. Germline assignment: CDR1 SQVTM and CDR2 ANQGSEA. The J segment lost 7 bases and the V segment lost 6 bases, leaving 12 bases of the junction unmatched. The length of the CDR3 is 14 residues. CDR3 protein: CSVPAWGQGGEAFF. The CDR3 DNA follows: TGCAGCGTACCGGCTTGGGGACAGGGAGGTGAAGCTTTCTTT.

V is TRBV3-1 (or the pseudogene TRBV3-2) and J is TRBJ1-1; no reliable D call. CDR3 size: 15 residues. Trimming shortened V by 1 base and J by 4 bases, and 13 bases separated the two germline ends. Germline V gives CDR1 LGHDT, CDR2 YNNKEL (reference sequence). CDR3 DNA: TGTGCCAGCAGCCAAGCGTTGCAGGTAGGCACTGAAGCTTTCTTT. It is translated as CASSQALQVGTEAFF.

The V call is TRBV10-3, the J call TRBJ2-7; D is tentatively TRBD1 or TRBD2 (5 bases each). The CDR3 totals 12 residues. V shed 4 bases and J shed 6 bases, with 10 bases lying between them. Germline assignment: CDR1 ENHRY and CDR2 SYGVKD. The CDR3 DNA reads TGTGCCATCAGTGTAGAGGGACGCGAGCAGTACGTC. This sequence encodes CAISVEGREQYV.

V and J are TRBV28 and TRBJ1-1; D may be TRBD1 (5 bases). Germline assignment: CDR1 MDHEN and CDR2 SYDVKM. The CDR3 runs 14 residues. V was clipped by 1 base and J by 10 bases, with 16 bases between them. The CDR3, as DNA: TGTGCCAGCAGTTTATCCCCATCGGGGGGACCAGCTTTCTTT. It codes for CASSLSPSGGPAFF.

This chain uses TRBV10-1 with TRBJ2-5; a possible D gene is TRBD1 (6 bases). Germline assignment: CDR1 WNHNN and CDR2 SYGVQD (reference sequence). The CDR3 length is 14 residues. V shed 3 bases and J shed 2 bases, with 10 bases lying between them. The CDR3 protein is CASSEGGTQETQYF. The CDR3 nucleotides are TGCGCCAGCAGTGAAGGGGGAACGCAAGAGACCCAGTACTTC.

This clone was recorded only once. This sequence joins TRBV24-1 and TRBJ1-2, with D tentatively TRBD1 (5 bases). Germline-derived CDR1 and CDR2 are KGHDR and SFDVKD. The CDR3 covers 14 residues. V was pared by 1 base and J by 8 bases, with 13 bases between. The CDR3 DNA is TGTGCCACCAGTGATTTCTGGGGCAACGGGGGCTACACCTTC. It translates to CATSDFWGNGGYTF.

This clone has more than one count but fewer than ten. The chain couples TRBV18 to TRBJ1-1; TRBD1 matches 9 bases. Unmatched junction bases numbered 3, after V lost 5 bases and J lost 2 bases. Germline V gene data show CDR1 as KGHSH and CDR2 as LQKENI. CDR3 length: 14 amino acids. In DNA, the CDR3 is TGTGCCAGCTCAACAGGGGGCGCAAACACTGAAGCTTTCTTT. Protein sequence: CASSTGGANTEAFF.

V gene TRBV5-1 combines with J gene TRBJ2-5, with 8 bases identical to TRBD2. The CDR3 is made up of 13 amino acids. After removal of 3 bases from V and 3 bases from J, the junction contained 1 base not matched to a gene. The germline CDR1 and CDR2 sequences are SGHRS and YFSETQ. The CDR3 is CASSSGLEETQYF. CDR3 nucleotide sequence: TGCGCCAGCAGCTCGGGACTAGAAGAGACCCAGTACTTC.

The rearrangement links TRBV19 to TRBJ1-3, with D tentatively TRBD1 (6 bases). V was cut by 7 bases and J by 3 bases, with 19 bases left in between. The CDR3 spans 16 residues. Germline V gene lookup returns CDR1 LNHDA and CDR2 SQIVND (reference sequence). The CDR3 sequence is CASTRQGLGGGNTIYF. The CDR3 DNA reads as TGTGCCAGTACCCGGCAGGGGCTCGGCGGTGGAAACACCATATATTTT.

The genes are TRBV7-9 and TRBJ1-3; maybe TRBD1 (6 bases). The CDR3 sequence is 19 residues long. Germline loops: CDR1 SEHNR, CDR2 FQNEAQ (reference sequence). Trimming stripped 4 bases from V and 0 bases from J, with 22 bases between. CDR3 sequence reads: CASSSGAVDSNLSGNTIYF. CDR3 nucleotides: TGTGCCAGCAGCTCGGGGGCAGTTGACAGCAACCTCTCTGGAAACACCATATATTTT.

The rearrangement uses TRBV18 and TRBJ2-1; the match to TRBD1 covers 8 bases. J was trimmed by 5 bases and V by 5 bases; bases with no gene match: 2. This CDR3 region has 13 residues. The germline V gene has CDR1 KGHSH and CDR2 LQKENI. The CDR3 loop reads CASSLGQDNEQFF. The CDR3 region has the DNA TGTGCCAGCTCATTGGGACAGGACAATGAGCAGTTCTTC.